This T cell receptor (beta chain) was identified during a study of OX40 agonist ivuxolimab in advanced cancers. This table comes from immunoSEQ multiplex PCR, and its TCRdb copy is limited to in-frame clones, with some not included. This table holds approximately 97,000 clones, about nine tenths found once. Here the sequenced sample was CD4+ or CD8+ T cells sorted from blood, taken in a trial of the OX40 agonist ivuxolimab. This TCR was recovered from an adult with an advanced solid tumor such as melanoma, head and neck, liver or kidney cancer.

This chain's CDR3 is CASTGIVNTEAFF. CDR3 DNA sequence: TGCGCCAGTACAGGGATCGTGAACACTGAAGCTTTCTTT. This chain connects TRBV5-1 to TRBJ1-1, with D possibly being TRBD1 (6 bases). The CDR3 consists of 13 residues. V was cut by 8 bases and J by 0 bases, with 11 bases left in between. Germline V lookup: CDR1 SGHRS, CDR2 YFSETQ.